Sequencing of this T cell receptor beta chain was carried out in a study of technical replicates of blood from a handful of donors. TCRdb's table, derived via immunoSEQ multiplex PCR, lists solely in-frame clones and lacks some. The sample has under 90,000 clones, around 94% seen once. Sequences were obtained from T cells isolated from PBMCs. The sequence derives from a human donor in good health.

CDR3 protein: CASSLSGFNGEKLFF. The CDR3 region has the DNA TGTGCCAGCAGCTTATCAGGCTTTAATGGGGAAAAACTGTTTTTT. This sequence joins TRBV7-9 and TRBJ1-4; D gene uncertain. Per germline, CDR1 SEHNR and CDR2 FQNEAQ (reference sequence). V was cut by 2 bases and J by 8 bases, with 15 bases left in between. This CDR3 has 15 residues. The full variable domain, with the rest looked up from reference TRBV7-9 and TRBJ1-4, is DTGVSQNPRHKITKRGQNVTFRCDPISEHNRLYWYRQTLGQGPEFLTYFQNEAQLEKSRLLSDRFSAERPKGSFSTLEIQRTEQGDSAMYLCASSLSGFNGEKLFFGSGTQLSVL.